These 19 T cell receptor beta chains came from one sample sequenced in a study of shared clonotypes between healthy human individuals. The table came from immunoSEQ multiplex PCR; TCRdb's copy has only in-frame clones and leaves some out. This repertoire shows around 510,000 clones, 95% to 96% found once; its top ten account for 0.05% to 0.08%. Material: naive CD4+ T cells sorted from blood. Specified subset: CD45RA+ positively selected. The receptors come from a woman in her twenties or thirties in good health.

The V call is TRBV9, the J call TRBJ1-1, with D tentatively TRBD1 (5 bases). Trimming took 7 bases from V and 0 from J, leaving 16 bases between them. The germline gives CDR1 SGDLS, CDR2 YYNGEE. The CDR3 spans 15 residues. The DNA of the CDR3 is TGTGCCAGCGAGGGACCGTTCCTCCTGAACACTGAAGCTTTCTTT. Translating gives CASEGPFLLNTEAFF.

V usage is TRBV7-6 and J usage is TRBJ1-1; D ambiguous. Germline V gene sequence: CDR1 SGHVS, CDR2 FNYEAQ. The CDR3 runs to 11 residues. Trimming left V 8 bases short and J 4 bases short, with 8 bases between. This CDR3 is CASFSATEAFF. The CDR3 DNA follows: TGTGCCAGCTTTTCCGCCACTGAAGCTTTCTTT.

V and J are TRBV6-5 and TRBJ2-5, with no clear D. CDR3 length: 13 amino acids. Between the trimmed V and J ends, which lost 0 bases and 1 base, there was a span of 3 bases. Germline V gene lookup returns CDR1 MNHEY and CDR2 SVGAGI. CDR3 in DNA: TGTGCCAGCAGTTACTCCCTCCAAGAGACCCAGTACTTC. Its protein product is CASSYSLQETQYF.

V usage is TRBV15 and J usage is TRBJ2-2; the D is unclear. Germline lookup yields CDR1 LNHNV and CDR2 YYDKDF (reference sequence). This CDR3 spans 16 amino acids. The V gene lost 1 base and the J gene lost 4 bases, with 13 bases spanning the gap. CDR3 DNA sequence: TGTGCCACCAGCAGAGGGGGTTATCGTGGCACCGGGGAGCTGTTTTTT. Translated, it gives CATSRGGYRGTGELFF. Drawing the rest from reference TRBV15 and TRBJ2-2, the complete variable domain is DAMVIQNPRYQVTQFGKPVTLSCSQTLNHNVMYWYQQKSSQAPKLLFHYYDKDFNNEADTPDNFQSRRPNTSFCFLDIRSPGLGDTAMYLCATSRGGYRGTGELFFGEGSRLTVL.

This sequence joins TRBV4-1 and TRBJ1-3; D possibly corresponds to TRBD1 (6 bases). This CDR3 comprises 17 residues. Trimming took 4 bases from V and 5 from J, leaving 21 bases between them. The germline CDR1 and CDR2 sequences are MGHRA and YSYEKL. CDR3 nucleotides: TGCGCCAGCAGCCCGACCCCAGGGGCAGGTCGACGAAACACCATATATTTT. It yields the protein CASSPTPGAGRRNTIYF.

The genes are TRBV19 and TRBJ1-2; 9 nucleotides agree with TRBD1. The trim removed 7 bases at V and 8 bases at J, leaving 5 bases unmatched. Germline CDR1 LNHDA, CDR2 SQIVND (reference sequence). The CDR3 consists of 12 residues. CDR3 sequence: CASKQGAEGYTF. The CDR3 DNA sequence: TGTGCCAGTAAACAGGGGGCGGAGGGCTACACCTTC.

The rearrangement links TRBV7-9 to TRBJ2-3; either TRBD1 or TRBD2 may supply D (5 bases each). The CDR3 runs to 18 residues. The V end was cut by 3 bases, the J end by 9 bases, with 28 bases between. Germline CDR1 reads SEHNR; CDR2 reads FQNEAQ (reference sequence). This CDR3 reads CASSFSRESLVFGETQYF. CDR3 sequence (DNA): TGTGCCAGCAGCTTCTCCAGGGAAAGCCTGGTTTTCGGGGAGACGCAGTATTTT.

The J gene is TRBJ2-5, the V gene TRBV15; D possibly corresponds to TRBD1 (5 bases). The germline gives CDR1 LNHNV, CDR2 YYDKDF (reference sequence). The CDR3 contains 14 residues. V was pared by 1 base and J by 1 base, with 7 bases between. CDR3 loop: CATSRVGAQETQYF. The DNA of the CDR3 is TGTGCCACCAGCAGAGTAGGGGCCCAAGAGACCCAGTACTTC.

J is TRBJ2-1 and V is TRBV5-1; 9 positions match TRBD2. Germline loops: CDR1 SGHRS, CDR2 YFSETQ. This CDR3 spans 17 amino acids. With 4 bases clipped from V and 0 bases from J, the junction kept 8 bases outside the gene matches. CDR3 protein: CASSSGLAMFSYNEQFF. The CDR3, as DNA: TGCGCCAGCAGCAGTGGACTAGCGATGTTCTCCTACAATGAGCAGTTCTTC. Full variable domain (rest looked up from reference TRBV5-1 and TRBJ2-1): KAGVTQTPRYLIKTRGQQVTLSCSPISGHRSVSWYQQTPGQGLQFLFEYFSETQRNKGNFPGRFSGRQFSNSRSEMNVSTLELGDSALYLCASSSGLAMFSYNEQFFGPGTRLTVL.

The rearrangement joins TRBV5-1 to TRBJ1-4; D uncertain. The CDR3 totals 13 residues. Germline V gene data show CDR1 as SGHRS and CDR2 as YFSETQ. V was clipped by 3 bases and J by 2 bases, with 5 bases between them. CDR3 nucleotide sequence: TGCGCCAGCAGCTCCGGGACTAATGAAAAACTGTTTTTT. Translation: CASSSGTNEKLFF.

The gene calls are TRBV9 and TRBJ2-1, with 8 bases that match TRBD2. J gave up 6 bases and V 5 bases, and 7 bases lay outside the gene matches. CDR3 size: 14 residues. CDR1 and CDR2 from the germline V gene are SGDLS and YYNGEE. For the CDR3, the DNA is TGTGCCAGCAGGGACCCGGGGGGGACCAATGAGCAGTTCTTC. Translated, it gives CASRDPGGTNEQFF.

The genes are TRBV2 and TRBJ1-5, with D tentatively TRBD1 (5 bases). Germline V CDR1 and CDR2: SNHLY, FYNNEI. V gave up 8 bases and J gave up 5 bases, with 13 bases separating them. The CDR3 sequence is 13 residues long. CDR3 in amino acids: CASGGEGDQPQHF. For the CDR3, the DNA is TGTGCCAGCGGGGGGGAAGGGGATCAGCCCCAGCATTTT.

The chain has TRBV28 and TRBJ1-4; no clear D gene. Germline values: CDR1 MDHEN, CDR2 SYDVKM. V lost 5 bases, J lost 8 bases, and 21 bases lay in between. CDR3 length: 16 amino acids. The CDR3 sequence: CASSALDLAKWEKLFF. In DNA form, the CDR3 reads TGTGCCAGCAGTGCCCTCGATCTGGCCAAATGGGAAAAACTGTTTTTT.

The gene calls are TRBV9 and TRBJ2-1, with 14 positions matching TRBD2. The CDR3 is 15 amino acids. V lost 3 bases to trimming and J lost 5 bases; unmatched junction nucleotides: 1. Germline CDR1 is SGDLS and CDR2 is YYNGEE. CDR3 bases: TGTGCCAGCAGCGGACTAGCGGGAGGGAACAATGAGCAGTTCTTC. Residues: CASSGLAGGNNEQFF.

The chain employs TRBV18 and TRBJ1-4; the D gene is possibly TRBD1 (5 bases). V shed 3 bases and J shed 4 bases, with 9 bases lying between them. CDR3 length equals 14 residues. Per germline, CDR1 KGHSH and CDR2 LQKENI. The chain's CDR3 is CASSPGPSNEKLFF. CDR3 sequence (DNA): TGTGCCAGCTCACCGGGACCGAGTAATGAAAAACTGTTTTTT.

The chain has TRBV28 and TRBJ1-5; D not certain. V dropped 7 bases and J dropped 6 bases, with 13 bases sitting between them. This CDR3 comprises 13 residues. Germline V gives CDR1 MDHEN, CDR2 SYDVKM. CDR3 DNA: TGTGCCAGCATTTCGGGTACGGGTCAGCCCCAGCATTTT. Its protein product is CASISGTGQPQHF.

This chain joins TRBV6-1 and TRBJ2-2, with D perhaps matching TRBD1 or TRBD2 (5 bases each). Trimming removed 3 bases from V and 3 bases from J, with 8 bases in between. The CDR3 runs to 14 residues. Germline V gene sequence: CDR1 MNHNS, CDR2 SASEGT. The chain's CDR3 is CASSDLGDTGELFF. The DNA of the CDR3 is TGTGCCAGCAGTGACTTGGGGGACACCGGGGAGCTGTTTTTT.

The rearrangement joins TRBV15 to TRBJ2-7, with 8 bases lining up with TRBD1. The junction had 8 bases not matched to a gene; V was cut back by 2 bases and J by 2 bases. The CDR3 spans 16 residues. Germline V gives CDR1 LNHNV, CDR2 YYDKDF (reference sequence). The CDR3 DNA follows: TGTGCCACCAGCAGATCTTCAGGACAGGGACCCTACGAGCAGTACTTC. Translation: CATSRSSGQGPYEQYF.

CDR3 nucleotides: TGTGCCAGCAGTACCTCGGGTAGCGGGAGTCCCCACGAGCAGTACTTC. Its translation: CASSTSGSGSPHEQYF. V is TRBV28 and J is TRBJ2-7; 9 nucleotides agree with TRBD2. Germline CDR1 is MDHEN and CDR2 is SYDVKM. The CDR3 sequence is 16 residues long. The trim removed 5 bases at V and 5 bases at J, leaving 13 bases unmatched.